What follows are 7 T cell receptor beta chains derived from one specimen sequenced in a study of T-cell reconstitution after alpha-beta-depleted transplantation in children. Unique molecular identifiers were used to barcode this TCRbeta library. TCRdb independently ran MiXCR on the PCR reads; one entry per CDR3 protein. The table shows about 540,000 distinct CDR3 sequences, with over 20% occurring only once. The material sequenced was PBMCs, taken before TCRalphabeta/CD19-depleted stem cell transplant. The receptors were gathered from a boy younger than two with Wiskott-Aldrich syndrome, due to receive a stem cell transplant.

The V and J genes are TRBV2 and TRBJ2-1; D gene unclear. V was trimmed by 4 bases and J by 10 bases, leaving 8 bases between them. Germline V gene lookup returns CDR1 SNHLY and CDR2 FYNNEI. CDR3 length: 11 residues. The CDR3: CASSGVGEQFF. The CDR3 DNA reads TGTGCCAGCAGTGGGGTCGGCGAGCAGTTCTTC.

The table lists this clonotype with a few counts. One end of the junction does not line up with germline, which may come from a read error. The rearrangement links TRBV12-3 or TRBV12-4 to TRBJ2-1; possible D gene TRBD2, 6 bases. The CDR3 is 14 residues long. For the CDR3, the DNA is TGTGCCAGCAGACGGGACTCCTCCTCCAATGAGCAGTTCTTC. Encoded protein: CASRRDSSSNEQFF.

V usage is TRBV20-1 and J usage is TRBJ2-5, with a weak D call TRBD2 (6 bases). Per the germline V gene, CDR1 is DFQATT and CDR2 is SNEGSKA (reference sequence). The CDR3 length is 15 residues. V was clipped by 3 bases and J by 3 bases, with 17 bases between them. The DNA for the CDR3 is TGCAGTGCTAGGTATCGGGGGATGTACAAAGAGACCCAGTACTTC. Encoded protein: CSARYRGMYKETQYF.

This rearrangement joins TRBV10-3 to TRBJ1-1; D unresolved. V was cut by 4 bases and J by 4 bases, with 13 bases left in between. CDR1 ENHRY and CDR2 SYGVKD come from the germline V gene. The CDR3 runs to 14 residues. The CDR3 loop is CAISAIRSSTEAFF. The CDR3 DNA follows: TGTGCCATCAGTGCAATACGGAGTAGCACTGAAGCTTTCTTT.

Concerning this clonotype: Sequence at one end of the junction differs from germline and may be a read error. The J gene is TRBJ1-1, the V gene TRBV2, with D uncertain. This CDR3 is built from 11 residues. Looked up from germline, CDR1 is SNHLY and CDR2 is FYNNEI. CDR3 DNA sequence: TGTGCCAGCAGTGTCGCGGTTGAAGCTTTCTTC. The encoded protein is CASSVAVEAFF.

Written as DNA, the CDR3 is TGCGCCAGCAGCACCCTCGGGACAGGGGGCTCTACGTATGGCTACACCTTC. Protein product: CASSTLGTGGSTYGYTF. The rearrangement uses TRBV5-1 and TRBJ1-2; 12 positions match TRBD1. Germline V lookup: CDR1 SGHRS, CDR2 YFSETQ. With V trimmed by 4 bases and J by 5 bases, 12 bases remained unmatched. This CDR3 is built from 17 residues. The complete variable domain, with remaining parts taken from reference TRBV5-1 and TRBJ1-2, reads KAGVTQTPRYLIKTRGQQVTLSCSPISGHRSVSWYQQTPGQGLQFLFEYFSETQRNKGNFPGRFSGRQFSNSRSEMNVSTLELGDSALYLCASSTLGTGGSTYGYTFGSGTRLTVV.

This clonotype was detected a few times. The rearrangement uses TRBV20-1 and TRBJ1-4; 11 bases agree with TRBD1. The V gene's germline CDR1 is DFQATT and CDR2 SNEGSKA (reference sequence). The CDR3 consists of 13 residues. V lost 5 bases to trimming and J lost 8 bases; unmatched junction nucleotides: 4. The CDR3 protein is CSAGTGGVEKLFF. The CDR3 DNA is TGCAGTGCTGGGACAGGGGGGGTAGAAAAACTGTTTTTT.